The rows below give T cell receptor beta chains drawn from one sample of a study of T cell responses to AZD1222 COVID-19 vaccine. Some clones are missing from TCRdb's copy, which holds only in-frame ones; the method was immunoSEQ multiplex PCR. The data show 100,000 to 130,000 clones, 90% to 95% seen once. This specimen was peripheral blood, taken on day 0 of AZD1222 vaccination. The receptors here all came from an adult in good health. CDR3s include the opening cysteine and the closing phenylalanine or tryptophan. The D gene is left open where the match is weak. Only part of the rows carry a size: once, few, many, or a class if the clone is expanded.

>TRBD1|TRBV18|TRBJ2-3|.
CASIRGRVTDTQYF
TGTGCCAGCATCAGGGGGCGCGTCACAGATACGCAGTATTTT
>.|TRBV4-1|TRBJ1-1|.
CASSPQQVPRTEAFF
TGCGCCAGCAGCCCCCAACAGGTCCCGAGGACTGAAGCTTTCTTT
>.|TRBV2|TRBJ1-5|.
CASSESREQPQHF
TGTGCCAGCAGTGAAAGCAGGGAACAGCCCCAGCATTTT
>TRBD1|TRBV5-5|TRBJ2-2|.
CASSFQDRGIGTGELFF
TGTGCCAGCAGCTTTCAAGACAGGGGGATCGGAACCGGGGAGCTGTTTTTT
>.|TRBV6-2/TRBV6-3|TRBJ1-6|few
CASSYSINQHVTGDNSPLHF
TGTGCCAGCAGTTACTCGATCAACCAACACGTAACAGGAGATAATTCACCCCTCCACTTT
>TRBD2|TRBV27|TRBJ2-3|.
CASSLSQRGVPDTQYF
TGTGCCAGCAGTTTATCGCAGCGGGGGGTCCCAGATACGCAGTATTTT
>.|TRBV4-1|TRBJ1-2|.
CASSQLLRGDYGYTF
TGCGCCAGCAGCCAACTTTTACGGGGGGACTATGGCTACACCTTC
>TRBD2|TRBV7-9|TRBJ2-1|.
CASSRREGLQYNEQFF
TGTGCCAGCAGCCGTAGGGAGGGACTACAATACAATGAGCAGTTCTTC
>.|TRBV6-1|TRBJ1-5|.
CASTIGASPQHF
TGTGCCAGCACCATCGGAGCCTCGCCCCAGCATTTT
>.|TRBV2|TRBJ2-5|.
CASSVGQETQYF
TGTGCCAGCAGTGTAGGGCAAGAGACCCAGTACTTC
>.|TRBV20-1|TRBJ1-5|.
CSASPGLGNQPQHF
TGCAGTGCTAGTCCCGGTTTAGGCAATCAGCCCCAGCATTTT
>.|TRBV10-3|TRBJ1-2|.
CAIRISALDYGYTF
TGTGCCATCCGGATATCCGCCTTAGACTATGGCTACACCTTC
>.|TRBV5-8|TRBJ1-1|.
CASRNGDIRNTEAFF
TGTGCCAGCCGAAATGGGGATATAAGGAACACTGAAGCTTTCTTT
>.|TRBV6-1|TRBJ2-1|.
CASSVGTLVISNEQFF
TGTGCCAGCAGTGTTGGGACTCTGGTCATTTCGAATGAGCAGTTCTTC
>.|TRBV19|TRBJ1-1|.
CASIPFRGSKAFF
TGTGCCAGTATTCCCTTTAGGGGTTCGAAAGCTTTCTTT
>.|TRBV18|TRBJ2-1|.
CASSPMGGFGAYNEQFF
TGTGCCAGCTCACCAATGGGTGGGTTCGGAGCGTACAATGAGCAGTTCTTC
>.|TRBV7-2|TRBJ1-1|.
CASSLGGRDTEAFF
TGTGCCAGCAGCTTAGGGGGGAGGGACACTGAAGCTTTCTTT
>.|TRBV2|TRBJ1-4|.
CASSTGPSRELFF
TGTGCCAGCAGTACGGGACCGTCGAGGGAACTGTTTTTT
>.|TRBV5-8|TRBJ1-6|.
CASSSRELNSPLHF
TGTGCCAGCAGCTCCAGGGAATTAAATTCACCCCTCCACTTT
>.|TRBV18|TRBJ2-2|.
CASSPQSGFSTGELFF
TGTGCCAGCTCACCGCAATCGGGGTTTAGCACCGGGGAGCTGTTTTTT
>.|TRBV11-2|TRBJ2-1|.
CASSLGLGGVIYNEQFF
TGTGCCAGCAGCTTAGGCTTAGGGGGGGTCATCTACAATGAGCAGTTCTTC
>.|TRBV19|TRBJ1-4|.
CASSIWRGEQLFF
TGTGCCAGTAGTATTTGGAGGGGCGAACAACTGTTTTTT
>.|TRBV28|TRBJ2-7|.
CASSTGRTEQYF
TGTGCCAGCAGCACGGGTCGTACCGAGCAGTACTTC
>.|TRBV28|TRBJ2-5|.
CATRGQPGRAQYF
TGTGCCACCAGGGGCCAACCAGGGAGGGCCCAGTACTTC
>TRBD1|TRBV5-4|TRBJ2-7|.
CASSDSRQGRRYEQYF
TGTGCCAGCAGCGACTCTCGACAGGGACGACGATACGAGCAGTACTTC
>.|TRBV3-1/TRBV3-2|TRBJ1-6|.
CASSLGGANSPLHF
TGTGCCAGCAGCCTCGGGGGTGCTAATTCACCCCTCCACTTT
>.|TRBV6-2/TRBV6-3|TRBJ2-7|.
CASSFSSYEQYF
TGTGCCAGCAGTTTTTCGTCCTACGAGCAGTACTTC
>.|TRBV18|TRBJ1-2|.
CASSLPTTGRLGGYTF
TGTGCCAGCTCACTTCCGACGACAGGCCGACTAGGTGGCTACACCTTC
>.|TRBV5-1|TRBJ1-5|.
CASSLGGSNQPQHF
TGCGCCAGCAGCTTGGGGGGTAGCAATCAGCCCCAGCATTTT
>.|TRBV6-2/TRBV6-3|TRBJ1-2|.
CASSYVVAGSSGYTF
TGTGCCAGCAGTTACGTGGTGGCAGGGTCTAGTGGCTACACCTTC
>.|TRBV19|TRBJ2-7|.
CASSRVISSYEQYF
TGTGCCAGCTCCAGGGTGATTTCGTCCTACGAGCAGTACTTC
>TRBD1|TRBV6-5|TRBJ2-1|.
CASRGQGAVYNEQFF
TGTGCCAGCAGGGGACAGGGGGCGGTCTACAATGAGCAGTTCTTC
>.|TRBV5-1|TRBJ2-6|.
CASSREGTGANVLTF
TGCGCCAGCAGCCGCGAGGGTACTGGGGCCAACGTCCTGACTTTC
>.|TRBV24-1|TRBJ2-3|few
CATSDSPRRIPASTDTQYF
TGTGCCACCAGTGATTCCCCCCGGCGGATTCCTGCTAGCACAGATACGCAGTATTTT
>TRBD1|TRBV30|TRBJ1-2|.
CAWNLLPTGRGTGYTF
TGTGCCTGGAACCTTCTCCCGACAGGCAGGGGGACTGGCTACACCTTC
>TRBD2|TRBV18|TRBJ2-7|.
CASSPTAGDYEQYF
TGTGCCAGCTCACCAACAGCGGGGGATTACGAGCAGTACTTC
>TRBD1|TRBV5-8|TRBJ1-2|.
CASSLRAGQGAGGYTF
TGTGCCAGCAGCTTGCGCGCGGGACAGGGGGCTGGCGGCTACACCTTC
>.|TRBV18|TRBJ1-6|.
CASSPITRGQTYNSPLHF
TGTGCCAGCTCACCTATAACCAGGGGCCAGACTTATAATTCACCCCTCCACTTT
>TRBD1|TRBV6-5|TRBJ1-2|.
CASSPRQGSYGYTF
TGTGCCAGCAGTCCAAGACAGGGCTCCTATGGCTACACCTTC
>.|TRBV7-2|TRBJ2-7|.
CASSFNYEQYF
TGTGCCAGCAGTTTCAACTACGAGCAGTACTTC
>TRBD2|TRBV11-3|TRBJ2-1|.
CASSTRTSGRRNEQFF
TGTGCCAGCAGCACCCGGACTAGCGGGCGAAGAAATGAGCAGTTCTTC
>.|TRBV7-2|TRBJ1-1|.
CASSLPMNTEAFF
TGTGCCAGCAGCTTGCCCATGAACACTGAAGCTTTCTTT
>TRBD2|TRBV7-2|TRBJ2-1|.
CASSFSSGGATWYNEQFF
TGTGCCAGCAGCTTTAGTAGCGGGGGGGCGACGTGGTACAATGAGCAGTTCTTC
>.|TRBV6-2/TRBV6-3|TRBJ2-7|.
CASSSNSRLGSYEQYF
TGTGCCAGCAGTTCCAACTCCAGACTAGGATCCTACGAGCAGTACTTC
>TRBD1|TRBV5-4|TRBJ2-2|.
CASSPGQGTANTGELFF
TGTGCCAGCAGCCCCGGACAGGGTACGGCGAACACCGGGGAGCTGTTTTTT
>.|TRBV5-6|TRBJ1-5|.
CASSDSGLQPQHF
TGTGCCAGCAGCGACTCGGGGTTACAGCCCCAGCATTTT